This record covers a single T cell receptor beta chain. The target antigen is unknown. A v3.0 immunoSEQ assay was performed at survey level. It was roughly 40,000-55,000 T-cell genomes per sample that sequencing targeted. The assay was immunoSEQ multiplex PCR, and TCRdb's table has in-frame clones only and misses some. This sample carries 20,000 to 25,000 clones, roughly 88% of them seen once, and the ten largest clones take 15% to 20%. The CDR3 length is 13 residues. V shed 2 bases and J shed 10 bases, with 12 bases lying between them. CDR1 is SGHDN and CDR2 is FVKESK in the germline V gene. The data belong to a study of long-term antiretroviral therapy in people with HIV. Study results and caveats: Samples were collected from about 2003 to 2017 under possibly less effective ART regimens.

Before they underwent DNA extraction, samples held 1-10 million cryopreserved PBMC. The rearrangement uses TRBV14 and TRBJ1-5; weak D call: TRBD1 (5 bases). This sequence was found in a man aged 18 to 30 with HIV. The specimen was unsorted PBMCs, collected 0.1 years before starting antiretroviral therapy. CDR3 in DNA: TGTGCCAGCAGCCAAAGCCCCCAGGGCCCCCAGCATTTT. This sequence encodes CASSQSPQGPQHF.